These 20 T cell receptor beta chains came from one sample sequenced in a study of identical twins. TCRdb passed the 5' RACE reads through MiXCR, listing each CDR3 protein once. The repertoire holds approximately 890,000 distinct CDR3 sequences, with about 12% as singletons. This same sample was also part of a study on yellow fever vaccine responses in identical twins.

Input material: PBMCs. The receptors come from a woman aged 18 to 35 in good health.

The chain uses TRBV9 and TRBJ2-1; no clear D gene. Trimming removed 0 bases at V and 0 bases at J, with 7 bases between. In germline, CDR1 is SGDLS, CDR2 YYNGEE. The CDR3 is made up of 15 amino acids. DNA of the CDR3: TGTGCCAGCAGCGTAGACCTGAGCTCCTACAATGAGCAGTTCTTC. This gives the protein CASSVDLSSYNEQFF.

This clonotype was seen only a few times. This rearrangement joins TRBV9 to TRBJ2-5; D is unresolved. This CDR3 is 15 amino acids long. Germline V gene sequence: CDR1 SGDLS, CDR2 YYNGEE. V shed 1 base and J shed 5 bases, with 15 bases lying between them. The CDR3 coding sequence is TGTGCCAGCAGCGTAACAAAAGGATTCCCCGAGACCCAGTACTTC. This gives the protein CASSVTKGFPETQYF.

V is TRBV4-1 and J is TRBJ1-1, with 7 nucleotides matching TRBD1. Losses at the gene ends were 4 bases for V and 0 bases for J; bases not matched to a gene: 5. The germline gives CDR1 MGHRA, CDR2 YSYEKL. The CDR3 has 15 residues. CDR3 nucleotide sequence: TGCGCCAGCAGCCCTGGGGACAGACTGAACACTGAAGCTTTCTTT. Translation: CASSPGDRLNTEAFF.

This clonotype was counted many times. The chain recombines TRBV28 with TRBJ2-1; TRBD1 agrees at 7 bases. The germline V gene encodes CDR1 MDHEN and CDR2 SYDVKM. The CDR3 sequence is 15 residues long. V was clipped by 7 bases and J by 0 bases; unmatched bases: 6. CDR3 region: CASTLGDSSYNEQFF. The CDR3 DNA sequence: TGTGCCAGCACTTTGGGGGACAGCTCCTACAATGAGCAGTTCTTC.

This clonotype was observed at least ten times. V gene TRBV12-3 or TRBV12-4 combines with J gene TRBJ2-7; 7 bases fit TRBD1. This CDR3 is 13 amino acids long. Unmatched junction bases numbered 2, after V lost 3 bases and J lost 3 bases. CDR3 nucleotide sequence: TGTGCCAGCAGTTTGGGACAGATCTACGAGCAGTACGTC. It specifies CASSLGQIYEQYV.

This clonotype was counted between two and nine times. The chain has TRBV11-2 and TRBJ2-1; 7 bases match TRBD2. With 1 base clipped from V and 1 base from J, the junction kept 7 bases outside the gene matches. This CDR3 contains 17 residues. Germline values: CDR1 SGHAT, CDR2 FQNNGV. CDR3 nucleotides: TGTGCCAGCAGCTTAGTTGTAGCGGGCCTTTCCTACAATGAGCAGTTCTTC. It codes for CASSLVVAGLSYNEQFF. The variable domain in full, with the rest retrieved from reference TRBV11-2 and TRBJ2-1, is EAGVAQSPRYKIIEKRQSVAFWCNPISGHATLYWYQQILGQGPKLLIQFQNNGVVDDSQLPKDRFSAERLKGVDSTLKIQPAKLEDSAVYLCASSLVVAGLSYNEQFFGPGTRLTVL.

The chain employs TRBV25-1 and TRBJ1-1, with D unresolved. CDR1 is MGHDK, CDR2 SYGVNS, per germline. V lost 0 bases and J 6 bases, leaving 11 bases between the germline ends. The CDR3 covers 14 residues. CDR3 sequence: CASSEYLDASEAFF. In nucleotides, the CDR3 is TGTGCCAGCAGTGAATACCTTGACGCCTCTGAAGCTTTCTTT.

This clonotype was recorded a few times. The chain recombines TRBV5-6 with TRBJ2-1, with D hard to call. CDR3 length equals 15 residues. Germline CDR1 and CDR2: SGHDT and YYEEEE. V shed 4 bases and J shed 5 bases, with 16 bases lying between them. CDR3 loop: CASSPRVVPNNEQFF. DNA for the CDR3: TGTGCCAGCAGCCCAAGAGTTGTTCCTAACAATGAGCAGTTCTTC.

The chain links TRBV20-1 to TRBJ2-2, with D unclear. V dropped 2 bases and J dropped 1 base, with 14 bases sitting between them. The germline V gene encodes CDR1 DFQATT and CDR2 SNEGSKA (reference sequence). The CDR3 totals 16 residues. The CDR3 sequence: CSARKAKDGNTGELFF. CDR3 nucleotide sequence: TGCAGTGCTAGAAAGGCCAAGGACGGGAACACCGGGGAGCTGTTTTTT.

This clonotype appeared many times. V is TRBV20-1 and J is TRBJ1-2; perhaps TRBD1 as D (5 bases). Between the trimmed V and J ends, which lost 0 bases and 1 base, there was a span of 18 bases. The CDR3 extends over 17 amino acids. From germline, CDR1 is DFQATT and CDR2 SNEGSKA (reference sequence). CDR3 loop: CSARDLGQVEINYGYTF. CDR3 nucleotides: TGCAGTGCTAGAGATCTGGGGCAGGTCGAAATTAACTATGGCTACACCTTC.

In its sample, this clonotype was seen a few times. The J gene is TRBJ2-5, the V gene TRBV6-6; D unclear. V was trimmed by 4 bases and J by 3 bases, leaving 6 bases between them. Germline V gene data show CDR1 as MNHNY and CDR2 as SVGAGI (reference sequence). This CDR3 has 12 residues. The CDR3 reads CASSWREETQYF. The CDR3 DNA is TGTGCCAGCAGTTGGCGCGAAGAGACCCAGTACTTC.

This clonotype has more than one count but fewer than ten. The rearrangement uses TRBV24-1 and TRBJ1-2; D is unclear. In germline, CDR1 is KGHDR, CDR2 SFDVKD. V lost 7 bases and J lost 4, with 12 bases in between. The CDR3 runs 13 residues. DNA for the CDR3: TGTGCCACCAGCACGGCGGGGAGCTATGGCTACACCTTC. Translating it yields CATSTAGSYGYTF.

This chain links TRBV4-2 with TRBJ1-3, with a possible D match to TRBD1 (5 bases). The CDR3 spans 15 residues. Germline V gene lookup returns CDR1 LGHNA and CDR2 YNFKEQ. V shed 0 bases and J shed 1 base, with 7 bases lying between them. The CDR3 sequence: CASSQDTGSGNTIYF. CDR3 nucleotide sequence: TGTGCCAGCAGCCAAGATACAGGTTCTGGAAACACCATATATTTT.

This clonotype was detected ten times or more. V and J are TRBV4-2 and TRBJ2-3; D unclear. Germline assignment: CDR1 LGHNA and CDR2 YNFKEQ. V was clipped by 1 base and J by 3 bases, with 8 bases between them. The CDR3 runs 14 residues. CDR3 nucleotides: TGTGCCAGCAGCCAAGTCTCCGGGACAGATACGCAGTATTTT. Its translation: CASSQVSGTDTQYF.

Many counts were recorded for this clonotype. This chain uses TRBV11-2 with TRBJ1-3; D ambiguous. The CDR3 has 17 amino acids. Trimming stripped 5 bases from V and 0 bases from J, with 17 bases between. Germline V lookup: CDR1 SGHAT, CDR2 FQNNGV. CDR3 sequence: CASSPPIVPISGNTIYF. The CDR3 DNA sequence: TGTGCCAGCAGCCCTCCTATCGTTCCGATCTCTGGAAACACCATATATTTT.

The chain uses TRBV6-2 or TRBV6-3 and TRBJ2-7; D tentatively fits TRBD1 or TRBD2 (6 bases each). The CDR3 is 14 amino acids. The V gene's germline CDR1 is MNHEY and CDR2 SVGEGT. Trimming stripped 2 bases from V and 3 bases from J, with 11 bases between. For the CDR3, the DNA is TGTGCCAGCAGTTACGGCAGGGGAGGCTACGAGCAGTACTTC. It yields the protein CASSYGRGGYEQYF.

This clonotype was counted only a few times. V gene TRBV28 combines with J gene TRBJ2-3, with 8 bases matching TRBD2. Trimming at V came to 3 bases and at J to 2 bases, leaving 10 bases not matched to a gene. This CDR3 comprises 17 residues. CDR1 is MDHEN and CDR2 is SYDVKM in the germline V gene. The CDR3 reads CASSFQRESLNTDTQYF. In DNA, the CDR3 is TGTGCCAGCAGTTTTCAGCGGGAGTCGCTAAACACAGATACGCAGTATTTT.

The chain links TRBV20-1 to TRBJ1-2; D is perhaps TRBD1 (5 bases). The germline CDR1 and CDR2 sequences are DFQATT and SNEGSKA (reference sequence). The CDR3 loop spans 14 amino acids. Trimming removed 6 bases from V and 6 bases from J, with 20 bases in between. The chain's CDR3 is CSARTGTVVDGYTF. Here the CDR3 DNA reads TGCAGTGCCAGGACCGGGACCGTCGTAGATGGCTACACCTTC.

This clonotype was found a few times. The chain recombines TRBV7-7 with TRBJ2-1; 13 nucleotides line up with TRBD2. The CDR3 spans 16 residues. Germline V gene lookup returns CDR1 SSHAT and CDR2 FNYEAQ (reference sequence). Trimming cost V 1 base and J 6 bases; bases outside gene matches: 3. The CDR3 region has the DNA TGTGCCAGCAGCTTAGGGGGACTAGCGGGATTCAATGAGCAGTTCTTC. This encodes CASSLGGLAGFNEQFF.

The J gene is TRBJ2-1, the V gene TRBV6-1; D is possibly TRBD1 (6 bases). The length of the CDR3 is 14 residues. V gave up 0 bases and J gave up 3 bases, with 6 bases separating them. Per germline, CDR1 MNHNS and CDR2 SASEGT. CDR3 nucleotides: TGTGCCAGCAGTGAAGCGGACAGCTACAATGAGCAGTTCTTC. Translating gives CASSEADSYNEQFF.